This entry lists 3 T cell receptor beta chains sequenced from one sample in a study of T cells in tumors after PD-1 blockade (dated by TCRdb to about 2019). The time point label of this sample denotes: after anti-PD-1 therapy. Library prep was done by the immunoSEQ multiplex PCR assay. Entries here come from immuneACCESS through TCRdb and include only in-frame sequences with V and J called. Some clones fail to appear in such tables; in the studies checked, an unresolved V gene covers under half of the shortfall, and the cause of the remainder is unknown. The sample table lists approximately 63,000 clones, around 72% of them with a count of one. The ten largest clones add up to around 4.7% of the sample. The sequenced sample was PBMCs, obtained after anti-PD-1 treatment. The receptors originated from a human donor with basal cell carcinoma.

This clone has only one observation. The V gene is TRBV2, the J gene TRBJ1-2; possible D gene TRBD1, 6 bases. Trimming took off 4 bases at V and 8 bases at J, with 17 bases between the two ends. Per germline, CDR1 SNHLY and CDR2 FYNNEI. The CDR3 runs 14 residues. The DNA of the CDR3 is TGTGCCAGCAGTGCTACAACAGGGTGGGGAGGCTACACCTTC. This codes for CASSATTGWGGYTF.

The V and J genes are TRBV2 and TRBJ1-2; D is ambiguous. Trimming stripped 8 bases from V and 5 bases from J, with 18 bases between. Germline V lookup: CDR1 SNHLY, CDR2 FYNNEI. CDR3 length: 14 amino acids. The CDR3, as DNA: TGTGCCAGCGAAATTTCGGTAGGCCGATATGGCTACACCTTC. Translation: CASEISVGRYGYTF.

V is TRBV5-5 and J is TRBJ1-4; D gene uncertain. The CDR3 sequence is 14 residues long. With 5 bases removed from V and 3 bases from J, the gap between germline ends came to 11 bases. The germline gives CDR1 SGHKS, CDR2 YYEKEE (reference sequence). CDR3 residues: CASRLAGSNEKLFF. CDR3 coding DNA: TGTGCCAGCAGGCTCGCAGGTTCTAATGAAAAACTGTTTTTT.